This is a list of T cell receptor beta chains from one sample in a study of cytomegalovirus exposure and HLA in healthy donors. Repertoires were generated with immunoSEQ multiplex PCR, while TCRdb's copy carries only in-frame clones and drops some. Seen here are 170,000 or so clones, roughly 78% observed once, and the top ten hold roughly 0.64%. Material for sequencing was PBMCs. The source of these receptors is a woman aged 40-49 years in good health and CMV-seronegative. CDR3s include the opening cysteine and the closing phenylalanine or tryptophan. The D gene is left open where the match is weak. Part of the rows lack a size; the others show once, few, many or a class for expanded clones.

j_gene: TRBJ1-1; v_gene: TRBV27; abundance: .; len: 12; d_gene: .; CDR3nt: TGTGCCAGCAGGTCTACAGGGACTGAAGCTTTCTTT; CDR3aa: CASRSTGTEAFF
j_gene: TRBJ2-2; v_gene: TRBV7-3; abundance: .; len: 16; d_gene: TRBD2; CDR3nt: TGTGCCAGCAGCCCCCGGGACTACCCGAACACCGGGGAGCTGTTTTTT; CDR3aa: CASSPRDYPNTGELFF
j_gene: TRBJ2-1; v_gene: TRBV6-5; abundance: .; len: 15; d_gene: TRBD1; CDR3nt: TGTGCCAGCAGTTCCACAGGGGGGTCCTACAATGAGCAGTTCTTC; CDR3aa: CASSSTGGSYNEQFF
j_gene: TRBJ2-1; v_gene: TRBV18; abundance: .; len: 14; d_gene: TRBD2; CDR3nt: TGTGCCAGCTACGGGACTAGCGGGATCGGTGAGCAGTTCTTC; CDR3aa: CASYGTSGIGEQFF
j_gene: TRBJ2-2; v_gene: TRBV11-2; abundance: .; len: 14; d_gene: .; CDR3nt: TGTGCCAGCAGCCCCGGGGGAAACACCGGGGAGCTGTTTTTT; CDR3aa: CASSPGGNTGELFF
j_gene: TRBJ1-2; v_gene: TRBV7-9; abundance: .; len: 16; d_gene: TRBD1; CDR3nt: TGTGCCAGCAGCTCGGGGACAGGGGGCGTTATTTATGGCTACACCTTC; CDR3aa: CASSSGTGGVIYGYTF
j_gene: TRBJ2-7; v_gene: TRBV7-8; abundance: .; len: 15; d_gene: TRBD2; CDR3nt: TGTGCCAGCAGCTTAGTAGCGGGCCTGACCTACGAGCAGTACTTC; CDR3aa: CASSLVAGLTYEQYF
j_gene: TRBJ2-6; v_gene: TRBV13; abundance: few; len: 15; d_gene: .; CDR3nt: TGTGCCAGCAGCTTAAGAGTCTCTGGGGCCAACGTCCTGACTTTC; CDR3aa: CASSLRVSGANVLTF
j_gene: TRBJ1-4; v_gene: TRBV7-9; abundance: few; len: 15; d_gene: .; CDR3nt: TGTGCCAGCAGCGCCCGTGGGTCGCTAGATGAAAAACTGTTTTTT; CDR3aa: CASSARGSLDEKLFF
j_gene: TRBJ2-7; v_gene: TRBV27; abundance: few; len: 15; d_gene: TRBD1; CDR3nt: TGTGCCAGCAGCGGTGGACAGGGGATCTCCTACGAGCAGTACTTC; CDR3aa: CASSGGQGISYEQYF
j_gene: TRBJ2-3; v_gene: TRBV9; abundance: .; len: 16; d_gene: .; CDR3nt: TGTGCCAGCAGCGTAGAGGTCGGGCGGGGCACAGATACGCAGTATTTT; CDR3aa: CASSVEVGRGTDTQYF
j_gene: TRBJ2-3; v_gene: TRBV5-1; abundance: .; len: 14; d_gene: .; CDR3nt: TGCGCCAGCAGCAGTCTGAGCGGAACAGATACGCAGTATTTT; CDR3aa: CASSSLSGTDTQYF
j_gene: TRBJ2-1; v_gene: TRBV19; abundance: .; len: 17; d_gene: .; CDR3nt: TGTGCCAGTAGTATTGGGGGGGGCGGCGGGTATCGGAATGAGCAGTTCTTC; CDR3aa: CASSIGGGGGYRNEQFF
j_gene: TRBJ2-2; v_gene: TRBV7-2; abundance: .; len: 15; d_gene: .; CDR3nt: TGTGCCAGCAGCATCGGACCGACGGACATCGGGGAGCTGTTTTTT; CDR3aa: CASSIGPTDIGELFF
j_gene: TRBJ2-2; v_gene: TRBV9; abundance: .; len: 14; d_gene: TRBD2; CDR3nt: TGTGCCAGCAGATCTAGCGGGAGCACCGGGGAGCTGTTTTTT; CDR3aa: CASRSSGSTGELFF
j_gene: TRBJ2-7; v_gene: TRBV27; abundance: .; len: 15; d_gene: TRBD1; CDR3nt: TGTGCCAGCAGTTTATCGACAGGGACCCTCTACGAGCAGTACTTC; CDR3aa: CASSLSTGTLYEQYF
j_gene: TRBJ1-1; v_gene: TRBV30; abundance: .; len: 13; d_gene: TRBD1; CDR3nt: TGTGCCTGGAGTGGGACAGGGATCCCTGAAGCTTTCTTT; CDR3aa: CAWSGTGIPEAFF
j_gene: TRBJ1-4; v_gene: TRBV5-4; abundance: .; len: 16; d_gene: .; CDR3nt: TGTGCCAGCAGCTTGGCCATGGGGAGAGAGAATGAAAAACTGTTTTTT; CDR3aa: CASSLAMGRENEKLFF
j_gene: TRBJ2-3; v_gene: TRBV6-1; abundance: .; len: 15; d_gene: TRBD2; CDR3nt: TGTGCCAGCAGTGGATCGACTAGCGGGGCAGATACGCAGTATTTT; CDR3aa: CASSGSTSGADTQYF
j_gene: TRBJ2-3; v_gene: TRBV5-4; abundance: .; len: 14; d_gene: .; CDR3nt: TGTGCCAGCAGCTTGCAGGGAGGGGGAGATACGCAGTATTTT; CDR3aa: CASSLQGGGDTQYF
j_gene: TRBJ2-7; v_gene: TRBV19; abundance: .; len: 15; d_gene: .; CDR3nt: TGTGCCAGTAGTATAAACCCTCGTCACCAGGGCGAGCAGTACTTC; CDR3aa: CASSINPRHQGEQYF
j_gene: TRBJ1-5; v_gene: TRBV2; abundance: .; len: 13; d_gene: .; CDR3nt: TGTGCCAGCAGGTGGGGGCTCAATCAGCCCCAGCATTTT; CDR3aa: CASRWGLNQPQHF
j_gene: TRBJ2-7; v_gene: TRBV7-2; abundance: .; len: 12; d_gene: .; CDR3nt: TGTGCCAGCAGCACCCAGGGTTACGAGCAGTACTTC; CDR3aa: CASSTQGYEQYF
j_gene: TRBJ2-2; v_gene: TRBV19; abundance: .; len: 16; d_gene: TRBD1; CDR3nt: TGTGCCAGTAGTACCTCGACAGGGCGGTCCACCGGGGAGCTGTTTTTT; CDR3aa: CASSTSTGRSTGELFF
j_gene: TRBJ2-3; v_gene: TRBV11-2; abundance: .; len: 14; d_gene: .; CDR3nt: TGTGCCAGCAGCGATGTCGGCGGGGTGGATACGCAGTATTTT; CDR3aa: CASSDVGGVDTQYF
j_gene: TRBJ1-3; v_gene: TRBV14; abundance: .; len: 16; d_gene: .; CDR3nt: TGTGCCAGCAGCCGGGCTGGCAGGGCTTCTGGAAACACCATATATTTT; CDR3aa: CASSRAGRASGNTIYF
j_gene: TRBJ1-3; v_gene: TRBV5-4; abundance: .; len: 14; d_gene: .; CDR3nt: TGTGCCAGCAGCTTGGACAGGGCCGGAAACACCATATATTTT; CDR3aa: CASSLDRAGNTIYF
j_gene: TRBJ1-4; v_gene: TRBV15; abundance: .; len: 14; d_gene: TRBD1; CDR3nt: TGTGCCACCAGCCGCAGACAGGGTGATGAAAAACTGTTTTTT; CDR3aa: CATSRRQGDEKLFF
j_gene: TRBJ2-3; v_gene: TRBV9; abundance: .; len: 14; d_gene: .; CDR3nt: TGTGCCAGCAGCCCAGGTTTCGCGACCGGTACGCAGTATTTT; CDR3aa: CASSPGFATGTQYF
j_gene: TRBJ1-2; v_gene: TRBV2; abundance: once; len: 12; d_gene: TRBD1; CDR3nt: TGTGCCAGCAGTTGGGACAGGGGGCAGGGCACCTTC; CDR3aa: CASSWDRGQGTF
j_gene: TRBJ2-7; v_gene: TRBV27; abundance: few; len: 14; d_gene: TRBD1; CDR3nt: TGTGCCAGCAGTTTAGGGACAGGGTTCTACGAGCAGTACTTC; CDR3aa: CASSLGTGFYEQYF
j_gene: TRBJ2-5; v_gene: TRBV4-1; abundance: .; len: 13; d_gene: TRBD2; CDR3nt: TGCGCCAGCCGTGGGGGGGAGGCAGAGACCCAGTACTTC; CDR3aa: CASRGGEAETQYF
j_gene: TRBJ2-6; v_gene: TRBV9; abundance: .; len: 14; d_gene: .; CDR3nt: TGTGCCAGCAGCGTCATCTCTGGGGCCAACGTCCTGACTTTC; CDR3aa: CASSVISGANVLTF
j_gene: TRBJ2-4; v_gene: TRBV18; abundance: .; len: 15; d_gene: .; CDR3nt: TGTGCCAGCTCACCCTTGGAGGCAGCCAAAAACATTCAGTACTTC; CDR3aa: CASSPLEAAKNIQYF
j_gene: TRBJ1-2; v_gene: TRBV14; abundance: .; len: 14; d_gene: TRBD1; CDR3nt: TGTGCCAGCAGCCAAGCCTCAGGGGGAGGAGGCTACACCTTC; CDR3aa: CASSQASGGGGYTF
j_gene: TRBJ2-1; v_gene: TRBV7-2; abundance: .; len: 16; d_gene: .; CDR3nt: TGTGCCAGCAGCTCCCCGGGCAGGGCCCCATCCAATGAGCAGTTCTTC; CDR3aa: CASSSPGRAPSNEQFF
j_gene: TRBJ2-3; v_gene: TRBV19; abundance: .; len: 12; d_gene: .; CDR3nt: TGTGCCAGTAGTATGAGGACAGATACGCAGTATTTT; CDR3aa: CASSMRTDTQYF
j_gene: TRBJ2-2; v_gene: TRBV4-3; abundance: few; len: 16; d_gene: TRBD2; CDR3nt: TGCGCCAGCAGCCAAGGTCGGGGGGCGAACACCGGGGAGCTGTTTTTT; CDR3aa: CASSQGRGANTGELFF
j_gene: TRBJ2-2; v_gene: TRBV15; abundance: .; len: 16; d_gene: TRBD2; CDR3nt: TGTGCCACCAGCAGAGGCGGCGGGGGGCTAACCGGGGAGCTGTTTTTT; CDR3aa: CATSRGGGGLTGELFF
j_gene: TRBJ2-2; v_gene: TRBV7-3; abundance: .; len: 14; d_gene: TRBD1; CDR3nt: TGTGCCAGCAGTGTCAGGGGGCGAGGCGGGGAGCTGTTTTTT; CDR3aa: CASSVRGRGGELFF
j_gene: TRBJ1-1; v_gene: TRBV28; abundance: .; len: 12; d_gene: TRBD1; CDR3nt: TGTGCCAGCACTGTAGGACAGGGCGAAGCTTTCTTT; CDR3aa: CASTVGQGEAFF
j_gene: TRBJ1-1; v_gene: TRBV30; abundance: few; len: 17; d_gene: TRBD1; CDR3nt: TGTGCCTGGAGTACGGGACAGGGGGCAGCTCATGGCACTGAAGCTTTCTTT; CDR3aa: CAWSTGQGAAHGTEAFF
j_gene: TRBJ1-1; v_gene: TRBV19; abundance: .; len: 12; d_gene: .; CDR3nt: TGTGCCAGCGGACAGCTGAACACTGAAGCTTTCTTT; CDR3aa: CASGQLNTEAFF
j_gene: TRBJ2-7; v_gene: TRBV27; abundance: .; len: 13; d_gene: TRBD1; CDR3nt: TGTGCCAGCAGTTTTAATAGGGGGCGCGAGCAGTACTTC; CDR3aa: CASSFNRGREQYF
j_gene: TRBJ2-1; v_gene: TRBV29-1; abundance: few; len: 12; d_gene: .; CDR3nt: TGCAGCGTTGAATTTAACTACAATGAGCAGTTCTTC; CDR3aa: CSVEFNYNEQFF
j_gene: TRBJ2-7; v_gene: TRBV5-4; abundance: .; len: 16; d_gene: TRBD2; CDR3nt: TGTGCCAGCAGCGGAGGGACTAGCGGGGGGGATTACGAGCAGTACTTC; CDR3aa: CASSGGTSGGDYEQYF
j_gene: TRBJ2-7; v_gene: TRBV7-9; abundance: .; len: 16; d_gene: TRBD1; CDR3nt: TGTGCCAGCAGCTTTTCCGGGACAGCCAACTCCTACGAGCAGTACTTC; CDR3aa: CASSFSGTANSYEQYF
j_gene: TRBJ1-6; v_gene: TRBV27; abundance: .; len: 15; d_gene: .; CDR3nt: TGTGCCAGCAGTCCGTTCGGGCAGGGATATTCACCCCTCCACTTT; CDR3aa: CASSPFGQGYSPLHF
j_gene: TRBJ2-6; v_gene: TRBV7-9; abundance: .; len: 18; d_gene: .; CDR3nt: TGTGCCAGCAGCCCCCGGGACACTCGCGTCTCTGGGGCCAACGTCCTGACTTTC; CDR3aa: CASSPRDTRVSGANVLTF
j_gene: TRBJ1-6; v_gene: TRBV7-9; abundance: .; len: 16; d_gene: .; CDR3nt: TGTGCCAGCAGCTCTCGCTTTGGGGGGTTGGATTCACCCCTCCACTTT; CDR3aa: CASSSRFGGLDSPLHF
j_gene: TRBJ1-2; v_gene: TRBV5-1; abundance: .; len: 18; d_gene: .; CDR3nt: TGCGCCAGCAGTGGGGGGGGACCGGGACACCAATTTAACTATGGCTACACCTTC; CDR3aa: CASSGGGPGHQFNYGYTF
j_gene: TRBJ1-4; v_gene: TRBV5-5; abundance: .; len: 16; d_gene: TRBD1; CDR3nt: TGTGCCAGCAGCCAACAGGGGGCGAGCGTTAATGAAAAACTGTTTTTT; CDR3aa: CASSQQGASVNEKLFF
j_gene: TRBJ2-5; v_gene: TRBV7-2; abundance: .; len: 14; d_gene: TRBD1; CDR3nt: TGTGCCAGCAGCCCAGGGACAGGGGGGGCGACCCAGTACTTC; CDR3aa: CASSPGTGGATQYF
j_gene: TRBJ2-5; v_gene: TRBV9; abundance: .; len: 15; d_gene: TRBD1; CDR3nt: TGTGCCAGCAGCTTCCGGACAGGGAACCAAGAGACCCAGTACTTC; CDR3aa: CASSFRTGNQETQYF
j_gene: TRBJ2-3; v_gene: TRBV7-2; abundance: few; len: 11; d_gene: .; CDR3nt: TGTGCCAGCAGCTTGGGGGGTACGCAGTATTTT; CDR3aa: CASSLGGTQYF
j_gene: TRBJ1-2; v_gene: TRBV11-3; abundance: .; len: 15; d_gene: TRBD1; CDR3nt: TGTGCCAGCAGCGGCCGGGACAGGGAGGTGGCTGGCTACACCTTC; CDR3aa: CASSGRDREVAGYTF